The clone carrying this T cell receptor beta chain has just a few counts. Its antigen is currently unknown. CDR3 length: 14 amino acids. Trimming took 1 base from V and 4 from J, leaving 7 bases between them. Germline V gene data show CDR1 as MNHNS and CDR2 as SASEGT. This sample is part of a study of cytomegalovirus exposure and HLA in healthy donors. Study results and caveats: Testing in vitro showed a few CMV-associated chains specific for CMV antigens.

The approximately 120-subject validation cohort, separate from the approximately 670-subject first cohort, included the donors. Some clones are missing from TCRdb's copy, which holds only in-frame ones; the method was immunoSEQ multiplex PCR. The sample has 150,000 to 200,000 clones, about four fifths seen once; the top ten hold roughly 10%. The chain links TRBV6-1 to TRBJ1-4; D call uncertain. The sample comprised PBMCs. This receptor was obtained from a man aged 30 to 39 in good health and CMV-seropositive. DNA for the CDR3: TGTGCCAGCAGTGAAGGGCAGTTTAATGAAAAACTGTTTTTT. Protein sequence: CASSEGQFNEKLFF.